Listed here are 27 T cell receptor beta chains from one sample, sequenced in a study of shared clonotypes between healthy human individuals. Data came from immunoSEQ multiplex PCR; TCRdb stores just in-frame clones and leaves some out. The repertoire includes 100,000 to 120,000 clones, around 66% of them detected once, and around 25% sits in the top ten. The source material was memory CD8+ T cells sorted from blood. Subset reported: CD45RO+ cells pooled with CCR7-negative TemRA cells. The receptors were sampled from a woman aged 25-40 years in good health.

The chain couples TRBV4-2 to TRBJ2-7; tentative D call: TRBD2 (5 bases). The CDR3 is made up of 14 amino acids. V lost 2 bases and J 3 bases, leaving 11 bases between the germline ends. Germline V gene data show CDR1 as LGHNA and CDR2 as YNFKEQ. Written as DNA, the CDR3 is TGTGCCAGCAGCCAATGGGGTAGCGACTACGAGCAGTACTTC. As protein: CASSQWGSDYEQYF.

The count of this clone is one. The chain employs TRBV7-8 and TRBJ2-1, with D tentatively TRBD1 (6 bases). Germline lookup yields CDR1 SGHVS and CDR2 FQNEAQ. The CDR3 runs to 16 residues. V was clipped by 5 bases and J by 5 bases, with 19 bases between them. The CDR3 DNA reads TGTGCCAGCAGCGACCGGCAGGGGTGGCTGGACAATGAGCAGTTCTTC. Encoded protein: CASSDRQGWLDNEQFF. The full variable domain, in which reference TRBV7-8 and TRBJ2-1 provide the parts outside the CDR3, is GAGVSQSPRYKVAKRGQDVALRCDPISGHVSLFWYQQALGQGPEFLTYFQNEAQLDKSGLPSDRFFAERPEGSVSTLKIQRTQQEDSAVYLCASSDRQGWLDNEQFFGPGTRLTVL.

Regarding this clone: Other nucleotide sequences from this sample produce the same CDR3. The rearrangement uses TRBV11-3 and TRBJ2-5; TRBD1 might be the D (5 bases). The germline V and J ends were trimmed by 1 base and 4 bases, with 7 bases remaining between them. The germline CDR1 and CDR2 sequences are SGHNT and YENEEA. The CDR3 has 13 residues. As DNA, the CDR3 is TGTGCCAGCAGCTTAGCAGGGATAGAGACCCAGTACTTC. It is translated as CASSLAGIETQYF.

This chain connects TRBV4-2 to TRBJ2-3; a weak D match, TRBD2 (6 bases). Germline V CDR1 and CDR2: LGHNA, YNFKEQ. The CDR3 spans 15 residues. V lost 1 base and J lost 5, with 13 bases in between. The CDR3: CASSQAYLARDTQYF. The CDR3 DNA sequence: TGTGCCAGCAGCCAAGCATACCTAGCGAGAGATACGCAGTATTTT.

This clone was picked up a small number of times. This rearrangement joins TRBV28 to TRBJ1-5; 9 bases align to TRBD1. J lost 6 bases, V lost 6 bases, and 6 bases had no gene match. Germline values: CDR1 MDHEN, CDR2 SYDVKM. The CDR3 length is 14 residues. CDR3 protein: CASRRTGGGQPQHF. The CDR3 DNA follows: TGTGCCAGCAGGCGTACAGGGGGCGGTCAGCCCCAGCATTTT.

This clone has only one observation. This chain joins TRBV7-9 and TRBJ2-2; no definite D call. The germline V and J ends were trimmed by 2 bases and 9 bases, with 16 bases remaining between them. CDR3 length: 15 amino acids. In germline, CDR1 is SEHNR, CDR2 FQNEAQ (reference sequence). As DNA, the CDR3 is TGTGCCAGCAGCTTACCCCTTAGCCTCCTCCGGGAGCTGTTTTTT. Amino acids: CASSLPLSLLRELFF.

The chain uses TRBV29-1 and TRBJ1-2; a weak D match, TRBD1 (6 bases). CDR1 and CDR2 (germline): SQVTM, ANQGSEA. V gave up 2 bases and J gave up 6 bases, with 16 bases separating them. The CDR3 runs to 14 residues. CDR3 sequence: CSVESGRGIHGYTF. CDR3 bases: TGCAGCGTTGAATCGGGCAGGGGAATCCATGGCTACACCTTC.

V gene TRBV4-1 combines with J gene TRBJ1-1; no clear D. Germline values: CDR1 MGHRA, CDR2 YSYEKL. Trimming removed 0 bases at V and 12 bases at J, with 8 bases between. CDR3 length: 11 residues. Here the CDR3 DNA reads TGCGCCAGCAGCCAAGAGCGGGAACCTTTCTTT. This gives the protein CASSQEREPFF.

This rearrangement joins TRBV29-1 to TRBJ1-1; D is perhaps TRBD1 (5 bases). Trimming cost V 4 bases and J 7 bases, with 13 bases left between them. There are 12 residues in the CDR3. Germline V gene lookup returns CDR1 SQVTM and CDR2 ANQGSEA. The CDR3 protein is CSVVKGPNEAFF. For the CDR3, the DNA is TGCAGCGTTGTCAAGGGGCCGAATGAAGCTTTCTTT.

The DNA for the CDR3 is TGTGCCAGCAGCCCCTTGCGGGCTGCCTACGAGCAGTACTTC. Its translation: CASSPLRAAYEQYF. The chain is built from TRBV11-2 and TRBJ2-7; maybe TRBD2 (5 bases). Trimming removed 5 bases at V and 2 bases at J, with 13 bases between. Germline CDR1 SGHAT, CDR2 FQNNGV. This CDR3 has 14 amino acids.

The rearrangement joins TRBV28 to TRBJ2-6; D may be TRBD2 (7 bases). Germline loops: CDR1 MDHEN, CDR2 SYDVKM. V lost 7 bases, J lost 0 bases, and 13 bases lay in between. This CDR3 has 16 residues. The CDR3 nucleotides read TGTGCCAGCACATCAGGGGAGGGCTCTGGGGCCAACGTCCTGACTTTC. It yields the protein CASTSGEGSGANVLTF.

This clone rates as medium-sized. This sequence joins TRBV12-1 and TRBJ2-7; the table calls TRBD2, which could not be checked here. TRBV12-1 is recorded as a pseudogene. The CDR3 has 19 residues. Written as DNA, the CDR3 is TGTGCCAGCAGGTACCGCGGGGCCCGAGGGGCTAGCGGATCCTACGAGCAGTACTTC. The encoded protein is CASRYRGARGASGSYEQYF.

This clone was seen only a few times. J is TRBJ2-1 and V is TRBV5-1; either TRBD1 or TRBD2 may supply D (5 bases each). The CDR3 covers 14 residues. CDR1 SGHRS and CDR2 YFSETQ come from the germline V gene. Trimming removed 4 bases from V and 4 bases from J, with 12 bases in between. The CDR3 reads CASSLGDPYNEQFF. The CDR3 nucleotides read TGCGCCAGCAGCCTCGGGGACCCTTACAATGAGCAGTTCTTC.

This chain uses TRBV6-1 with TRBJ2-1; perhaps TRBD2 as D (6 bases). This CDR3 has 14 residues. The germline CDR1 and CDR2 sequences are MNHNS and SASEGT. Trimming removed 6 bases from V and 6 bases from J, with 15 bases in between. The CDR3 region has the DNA TGTGCCAGCAGGCCCGGGACTGGGGGCAATGAGCAGTTCTTC. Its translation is CASRPGTGGNEQFF.

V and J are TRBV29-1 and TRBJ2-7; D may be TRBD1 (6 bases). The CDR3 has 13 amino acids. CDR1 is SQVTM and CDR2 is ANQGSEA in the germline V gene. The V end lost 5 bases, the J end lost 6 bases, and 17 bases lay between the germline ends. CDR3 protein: CSVLVGARGEQYF. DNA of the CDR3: TGCAGCGTTTTGGTAGGGGCCAGGGGCGAGCAGTACTTC.

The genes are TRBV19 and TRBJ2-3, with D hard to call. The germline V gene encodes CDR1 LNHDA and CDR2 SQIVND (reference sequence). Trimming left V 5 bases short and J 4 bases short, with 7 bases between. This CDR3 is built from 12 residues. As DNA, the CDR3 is TGTGCCAGTAGTTCCACTGCAGATACGCAGTATTTT. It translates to CASSSTADTQYF. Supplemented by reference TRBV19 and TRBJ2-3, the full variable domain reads DGGITQSPKYLFRKEGQNVTLSCEQNLNHDAMYWYRQDPGQGLRLIYYSQIVNDFQKGDIAEGYSVSREKKESFPLTVTSAQKNPTAFYLCASSSTADTQYFGPGTRLTVL.

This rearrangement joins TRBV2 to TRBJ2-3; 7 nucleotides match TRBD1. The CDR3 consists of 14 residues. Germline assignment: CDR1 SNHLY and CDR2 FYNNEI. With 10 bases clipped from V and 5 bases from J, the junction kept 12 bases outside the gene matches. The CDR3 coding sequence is TGTGCCATCTCCCTTCTAAACAGGGGAGATACGCAGTATTTT. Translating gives CAISLLNRGDTQYF.

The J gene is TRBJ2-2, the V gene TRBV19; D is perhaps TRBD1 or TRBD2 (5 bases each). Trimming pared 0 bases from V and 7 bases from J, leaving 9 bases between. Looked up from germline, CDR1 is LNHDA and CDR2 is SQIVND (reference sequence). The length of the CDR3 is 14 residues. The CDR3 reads CASSIERGHGELFF. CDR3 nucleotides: TGTGCCAGTAGTATAGAGAGGGGCCACGGGGAGCTGTTTTTT.

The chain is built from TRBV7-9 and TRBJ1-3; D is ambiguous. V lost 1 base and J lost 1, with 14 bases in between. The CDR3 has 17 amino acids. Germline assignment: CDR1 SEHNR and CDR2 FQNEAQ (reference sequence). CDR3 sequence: CASSLGGPGYSGNTIYF. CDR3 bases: TGTGCCAGCAGCTTAGGAGGCCCGGGGTATTCTGGAAACACCATATATTTT.

In DNA, the CDR3 is TGTGCCAGCAGTTTAACAGGGGGATCCTACGAGCAGTACTTC. Encoded protein: CASSLTGGSYEQYF. The rearrangement links TRBV27 to TRBJ2-7, with 8 bases fitting TRBD1. The length of the CDR3 is 14 residues. Germline lookup yields CDR1 MNHEY and CDR2 SMNVEV (reference sequence). Unmatched junction bases numbered 1, after V lost 2 bases and J lost 1 base.

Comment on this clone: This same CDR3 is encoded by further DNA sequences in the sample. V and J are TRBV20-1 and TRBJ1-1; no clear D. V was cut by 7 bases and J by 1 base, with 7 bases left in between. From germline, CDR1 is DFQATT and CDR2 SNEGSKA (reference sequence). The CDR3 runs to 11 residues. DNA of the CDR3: TGCAGTGTTGGGAAGAACACTGAAGCTTTCTTT. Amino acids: CSVGKNTEAFF.

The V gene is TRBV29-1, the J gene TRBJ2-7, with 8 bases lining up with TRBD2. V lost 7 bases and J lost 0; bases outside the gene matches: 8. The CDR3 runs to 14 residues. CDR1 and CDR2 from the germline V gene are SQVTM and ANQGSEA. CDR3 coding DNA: TGCAGCGCCCGAGCGGGAGCCCTCTCCTACGAGCAGTACTTC. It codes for CSARAGALSYEQYF.

CDR3 in DNA: TGTGCCACCAGCAGGAGAGTGGTATCAAGACAGGGCAGGCAGCCCCAGCATTTT. The encoded protein is CATSRRVVSRQGRQPQHF. The chain recombines TRBV15 with TRBJ1-5, with 7 bases matching TRBD1. The CDR3 is 18 residues long. Germline values: CDR1 LNHNV, CDR2 YYDKDF (reference sequence). The trim removed 3 bases at V and 7 bases at J, leaving 18 bases unmatched.

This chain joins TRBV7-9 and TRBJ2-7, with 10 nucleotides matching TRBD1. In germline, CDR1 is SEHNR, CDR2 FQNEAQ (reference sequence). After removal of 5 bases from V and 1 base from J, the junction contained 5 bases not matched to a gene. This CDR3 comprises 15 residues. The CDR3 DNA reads TGTGCCAGCAGCAAAGGGACAGGGGAATCCTACGAGCAGTACTTC. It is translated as CASSKGTGESYEQYF.

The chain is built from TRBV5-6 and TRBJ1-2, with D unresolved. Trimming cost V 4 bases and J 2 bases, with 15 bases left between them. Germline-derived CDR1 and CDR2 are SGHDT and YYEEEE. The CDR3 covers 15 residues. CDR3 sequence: CASSGGSGSNYGYTF. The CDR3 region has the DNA TGTGCCAGCAGCGGTGGATCGGGGTCGAACTATGGCTACACCTTC.

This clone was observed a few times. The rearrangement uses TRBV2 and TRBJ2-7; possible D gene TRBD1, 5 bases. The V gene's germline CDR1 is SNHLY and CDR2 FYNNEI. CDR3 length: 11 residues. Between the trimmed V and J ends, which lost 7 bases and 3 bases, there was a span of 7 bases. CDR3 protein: CASIDSYEQYF. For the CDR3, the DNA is TGTGCCAGCATAGACAGCTACGAGCAGTACTTC. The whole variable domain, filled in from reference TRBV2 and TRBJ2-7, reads EPEVTQTPSHQVTQMGQEVILRCVPISNHLYFYWYRQILGQKVEFLVSFYNNEISEKSEIFDDQFSVERPDGSNFTLKIRSTKLEDSAMYFCASIDSYEQYFGPGTRLTVT.

CDR3 sequence (DNA): TGTGCCAGCAGCCCAAAAGCCGGGGTCTCACAGCCCCAGCATTTT. Translating gives CASSPKAGVSQPQHF. The chain is built from TRBV21-1 and TRBJ1-5. TRBV21-1 is a known pseudogene. The length of the CDR3 is 15 residues.